In its sample, the clone carrying this T cell receptor beta chain was seen once. Its specificity is unknown. The sample is drawn from a study of T cells in tumors after PD-1 blockade. For the study at large: Excluded were patients with checkpoint blockade, immunosuppressants, or radiotherapy or other anti-cancer therapy within 4 weeks. Peripheral blood samples averaged about 33,000 unique clonotypes and 113,528 templates. Study-wide results and limits: Peripheral recruitment is suggested, as some novel exhausted tumor clones were in pre-treatment blood.

The germline V gene encodes CDR1 SGHNT and CDR2 YYREEE (reference sequence). This CDR3 has 14 residues. V lost 3 bases and J 10 bases, leaving 19 bases between the germline ends. Here immunoSEQ multiplex PCR was the method, and the copy in TCRdb shows in-frame clones only, minus some. The sample contains 35,000 or so clones, about three quarters of which appear only once. The V gene is TRBV5-4, the J gene TRBJ1-1; weak D call: TRBD1 (6 bases). The source was PBMCs, collected before anti-PD-1 treatment. The clonotype originates from a human donor with basal cell carcinoma. The CDR3 spells CASSSRGTPLGAFF. CDR3 nucleotide sequence: TGTGCCAGCAGCTCCCGGGGGACACCGCTCGGAGCTTTCTTT. The complete variable domain, with remaining parts taken from reference TRBV5-4 and TRBJ1-1, reads ETGVTQSPTHLIKTRGQQVTLRCSSQSGHNTVSWYQQALGQGPQFIFQYYREEENGRGNFPPRFSGLQFPNYSSELNVNALELDDSALYLCASSSRGTPLGAFFGQGTRLTVV.